A selection of T cell receptor beta chains follows, all from one sample in a study of quantifying T cell responses using KT2 cells. TCRdb used MiXCR to reprocess the UMI-ligation and nested PCR reads, holding one entry per CDR3 protein. The profile shows approximately 57,000 distinct CDR3 sequences, about 12% of them singletons. The sequenced sample consisted of PBMCs spiked with cells of the T cell clone KT2. These TCRs come from a human donor. CDR3s include the opening cysteine and the closing phenylalanine or tryptophan. Fields, in order: J gene, clone size, D gene, V gene, CDR3 DNA, CDR3 protein. The D gene is left open where the match is weak. Part of the rows lack a size; the others show once, few, many or a class for expanded clones.

j_call: TRBJ2-3; clone_size: -; d_call: -; v_call: TRBV6-1; cdr3_nt: TGTGCCAGCAGTGTGGGGACCAGACTCGTTCTCAGTGCGCAGTATTTT; cdr3_aa: CASSVGTRLVLSAQYF
j_call: TRBJ1-1; clone_size: few; d_call: -; v_call: TRBV3-1; cdr3_nt: TGTGCCAGCAGCCACGAGGGTCTGAACACTGAAGCTTTCTTT; cdr3_aa: CASSHEGLNTEAFF
j_call: TRBJ2-5; clone_size: -; d_call: TRBD1; v_call: TRBV7-2; cdr3_nt: TGTGCCAGCAGCTGGGCAGGGGGTAGTGAGACCCAGTACTTC; cdr3_aa: CASSWAGGSETQYF
j_call: TRBJ2-1; clone_size: many; d_call: -; v_call: TRBV11-1; cdr3_nt: TGTGCCAGCAGCTCGTCGACAGGCGCCTACAATGAGCAGTTCTTC; cdr3_aa: CASSSSTGAYNEQFF
j_call: TRBJ2-5; clone_size: few; d_call: -; v_call: TRBV7-8; cdr3_nt: TGTGCCAGCAGCTTATCGGTCCTTATCGAGACCCAGTACTTC; cdr3_aa: CASSLSVLIETQYF
j_call: TRBJ2-7; clone_size: -; d_call: -; v_call: TRBV4-3; cdr3_nt: TGCGCCAGCAGCCAAGATTCTGTGGCTGCTTACGAGCAGTACTTC; cdr3_aa: CASSQDSVAAYEQYF
j_call: TRBJ2-1; clone_size: once; d_call: TRBD2; v_call: TRBV29-1; cdr3_nt: TGCAGCGTTGAGTTGGTAGCGGGAGGGCCAAATGAGCAGTTCTTC; cdr3_aa: CSVELVAGGPNEQFF
j_call: TRBJ1-1; clone_size: many; d_call: TRBD1; v_call: TRBV4-2; cdr3_nt: TGTGCCAGCAGCCAATTTGACAGGGACGACACTGAAGCTTTCTTT; cdr3_aa: CASSQFDRDDTEAFF
j_call: TRBJ1-1; clone_size: -; d_call: -; v_call: TRBV29-1; cdr3_nt: TGCAGCGTTGAGGGAAGGGCGAACACTGAAGCTTTCTTT; cdr3_aa: CSVEGRANTEAFF
j_call: TRBJ1-5; clone_size: few; d_call: -; v_call: TRBV24-1; cdr3_nt: TGTGCCACCAATAAGCCCCAGCATTTT; cdr3_aa: CATNKPQHF
j_call: TRBJ1-1; clone_size: few; d_call: -; v_call: TRBV12-3/TRBV12-4; cdr3_nt: TGTGCCAGCAGTTTGCAGGTGGAGACTGAAGCTTTCTTT; cdr3_aa: CASSLQVETEAFF
j_call: TRBJ1-1; clone_size: -; d_call: -; v_call: TRBV20-1; cdr3_nt: TGCAGTGCTAGGATGGGAGACACTGAAGCTTTCTTT; cdr3_aa: CSARMGDTEAFF
j_call: TRBJ1-2; clone_size: -; d_call: TRBD1; v_call: TRBV3-1; cdr3_nt: TGTGCCAGCAGCCCGTTCCCGAAGGGGGCGTTAGCCTATGGCTACAACTTC; cdr3_aa: CASSPFPKGALAYGYNF
j_call: TRBJ2-4; clone_size: -; d_call: TRBD2; v_call: TRBV4-1; cdr3_nt: TGCGCCAGCAGCCAAGAGAGGGCTAGCGGGGGAGACATTCAGTACTTC; cdr3_aa: CASSQERASGGDIQYF
j_call: TRBJ1-5; clone_size: many; d_call: -; v_call: TRBV2; cdr3_nt: TGTGCCAGCAGTGAAAGCCGAGGGCCCCAGCATTTT; cdr3_aa: CASSESRGPQHF
j_call: TRBJ2-2; clone_size: -; d_call: -; v_call: TRBV7-3; cdr3_nt: TGTGCCAGCAGCCCGGCCACACTGAACACCGGGGAGCTGTTTTTT; cdr3_aa: CASSPATLNTGELFF
j_call: TRBJ1-5; clone_size: few; d_call: -; v_call: TRBV11-2; cdr3_nt: TGTGCCAGCAGCTTCCAAAATCAGCCCCAGCATTTT; cdr3_aa: CASSFQNQPQHF
j_call: TRBJ1-1; clone_size: many; d_call: -; v_call: TRBV6-6; cdr3_nt: TGTGCCAGCAGTTACTCGTACACTGAAGCTTTCTTT; cdr3_aa: CASSYSYTEAFF
j_call: TRBJ2-2; clone_size: -; d_call: -; v_call: TRBV19; cdr3_nt: TGTGCCAGTAGTATACTGGCGGGGGCTACCGGGGAGCTGTTTTTT; cdr3_aa: CASSILAGATGELFF
j_call: TRBJ1-5; clone_size: -; d_call: -; v_call: TRBV7-9; cdr3_nt: TGTGCCAGCAGCTTCCAGACCAGCAATCAGCCCCAGCATTTT; cdr3_aa: CASSFQTSNQPQHF
j_call: TRBJ1-5; clone_size: -; d_call: -; v_call: TRBV18; cdr3_nt: TGTGCCAGCTCACCACTCCATGGGGAGGTCGATCAGCCCCAGCATTTT; cdr3_aa: CASSPLHGEVDQPQHF
j_call: TRBJ2-2; clone_size: many; d_call: -; v_call: TRBV30; cdr3_nt: TGTGCCTGGGCCGGGGGGCGGTCGAACACCGGGGAGCTGTTTTTT; cdr3_aa: CAWAGGRSNTGELFF
j_call: TRBJ2-3; clone_size: few; d_call: -; v_call: TRBV18; cdr3_nt: TGTGCCAGCTCATCAAATTACCTCCGAGAAGATACGCAGTATTTT; cdr3_aa: CASSSNYLREDTQYF
j_call: TRBJ2-5; clone_size: -; d_call: TRBD2; v_call: TRBV20-1; cdr3_nt: TGCAGTGCTGGCCTGAGCGGGAGGCAAGAGACCCAGTACTTC; cdr3_aa: CSAGLSGRQETQYF
j_call: TRBJ2-7; clone_size: -; d_call: -; v_call: TRBV7-9; cdr3_nt: TGTGCCAGCAGCTTGGTTGGCCACGCCGAAGACTACGAGCAGTACTTC; cdr3_aa: CASSLVGHAEDYEQYF
j_call: TRBJ2-1; clone_size: -; d_call: TRBD1; v_call: TRBV7-8; cdr3_nt: TGTGCCAGCAGCTTACTGGGACAGATTTTATACAATGAGCAGTTCTTC; cdr3_aa: CASSLLGQILYNEQFF
j_call: TRBJ2-1; clone_size: many; d_call: TRBD2; v_call: TRBV29-1; cdr3_nt: TGCAGCGTTGGACGGCGGGAGGGCCTGGATGAGCAGTTCTTC; cdr3_aa: CSVGRREGLDEQFF
j_call: TRBJ2-1; clone_size: -; d_call: -; v_call: TRBV7-2; cdr3_nt: TGTGCCAGCAGCGTATTTAGCGGATCGGTCGTCGGTGAGCAGTTCTTC; cdr3_aa: CASSVFSGSVVGEQFF